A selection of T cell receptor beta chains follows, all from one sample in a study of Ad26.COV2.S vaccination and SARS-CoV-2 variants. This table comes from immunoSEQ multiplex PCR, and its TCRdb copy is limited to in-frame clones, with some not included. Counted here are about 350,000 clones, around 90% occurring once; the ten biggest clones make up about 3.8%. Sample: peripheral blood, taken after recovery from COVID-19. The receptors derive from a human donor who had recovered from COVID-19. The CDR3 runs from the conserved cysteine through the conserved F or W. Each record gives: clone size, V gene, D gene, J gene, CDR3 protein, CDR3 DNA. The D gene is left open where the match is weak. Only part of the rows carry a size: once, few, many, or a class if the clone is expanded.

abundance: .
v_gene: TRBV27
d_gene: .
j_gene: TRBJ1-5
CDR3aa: CASSPTQGRSNQPQHF
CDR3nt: TGTGCCAGCAGTCCCACTCAGGGTAGAAGCAATCAGCCCCAGCATTTT

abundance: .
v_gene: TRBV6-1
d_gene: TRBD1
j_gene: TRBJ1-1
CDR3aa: CASSRGRDTEAFF
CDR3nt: TGTGCCAGCAGCAGGGGGCGCGACACTGAAGCTTTCTTT

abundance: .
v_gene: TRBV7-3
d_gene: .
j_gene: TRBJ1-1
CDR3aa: CASSFKANTEAFF
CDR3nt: TGTGCCAGCAGCTTCAAGGCGAACACTGAAGCTTTCTTT

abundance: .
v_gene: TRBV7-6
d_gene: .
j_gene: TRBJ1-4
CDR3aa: CASSRGLETNEKLFF
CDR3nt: TGTGCCAGCAGCCGGGGGTTGGAAACTAATGAAAAACTGTTTTTT

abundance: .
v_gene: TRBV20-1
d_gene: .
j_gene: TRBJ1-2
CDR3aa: CSASAMWGGVHYGYTF
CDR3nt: TGCAGTGCTAGTGCCATGTGGGGCGGAGTCCACTATGGCTACACCTTC

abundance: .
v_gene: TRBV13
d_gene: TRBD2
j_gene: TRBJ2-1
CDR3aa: CASLVAGRPYNEQFF
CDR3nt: TGTGCCAGCCTGGTAGCGGGGCGGCCCTACAATGAGCAGTTCTTC

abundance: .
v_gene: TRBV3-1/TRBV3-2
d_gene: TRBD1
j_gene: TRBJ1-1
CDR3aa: CASSQDQGGMNTEAFF
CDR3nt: TGTGCCAGCAGCCAAGATCAGGGGGGTATGAACACTGAAGCTTTCTTT

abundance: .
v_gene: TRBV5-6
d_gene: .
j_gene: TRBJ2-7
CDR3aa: CASHELRSLRGYEQYF
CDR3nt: TGTGCCAGCCACGAACTACGATCCCTAAGGGGTTACGAGCAGTACTTC

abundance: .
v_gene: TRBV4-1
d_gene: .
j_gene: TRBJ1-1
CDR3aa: CASSPGRGTEAFF
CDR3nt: TGCGCCAGCAGCCCGGGCCGGGGCACTGAAGCTTTCTTT

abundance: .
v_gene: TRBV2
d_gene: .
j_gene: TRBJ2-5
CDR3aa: CASSVRQVQETQYF
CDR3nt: TGTGCCAGCAGTGTAAGACAGGTCCAAGAGACCCAGTACTTC

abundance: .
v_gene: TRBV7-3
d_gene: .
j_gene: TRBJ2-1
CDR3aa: CASSLNGVGQFF
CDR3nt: TGTGCCAGCAGTCTGAATGGGGTTGGGCAGTTCTTC

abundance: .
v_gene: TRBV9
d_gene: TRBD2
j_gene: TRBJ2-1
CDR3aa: CASSVGGGPSNEQFF
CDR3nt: TGTGCCAGCAGCGTAGGGGGAGGGCCCAGCAATGAGCAGTTCTTC

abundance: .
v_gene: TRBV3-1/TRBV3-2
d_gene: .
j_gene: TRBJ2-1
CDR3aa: CASSPHPAMSSYNEQFF
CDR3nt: TGTGCCAGCAGCCCGCATCCCGCTATGAGCTCCTACAATGAGCAGTTCTTC

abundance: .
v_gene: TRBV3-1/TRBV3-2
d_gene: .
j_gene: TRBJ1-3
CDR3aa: CASRGAPENTIYF
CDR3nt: TGTGCCAGCAGGGGGGCCCCAGAAAACACCATATATTTT

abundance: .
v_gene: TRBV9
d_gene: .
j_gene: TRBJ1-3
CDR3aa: CASSPTSRASGNTIYF
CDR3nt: TGTGCCAGCAGCCCAACATCCAGGGCCTCTGGAAACACCATATATTTT

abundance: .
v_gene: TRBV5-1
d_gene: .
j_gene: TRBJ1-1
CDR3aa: CASSPDGRGGTEAFF
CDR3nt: TGCGCCAGCAGCCCCGATGGTAGAGGGGGCACTGAAGCTTTCTTT

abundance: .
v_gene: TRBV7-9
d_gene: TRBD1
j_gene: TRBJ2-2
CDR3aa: CASSSWTGGGSNTGELFF
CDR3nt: TGTGCCAGCAGCTCATGGACAGGGGGCGGATCGAACACCGGGGAGCTGTTTTTT

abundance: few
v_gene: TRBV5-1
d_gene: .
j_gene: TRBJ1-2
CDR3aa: CASSVEENYGYTF
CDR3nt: TGCGCCAGCAGCGTCGAGGAGAACTATGGCTACACCTTC

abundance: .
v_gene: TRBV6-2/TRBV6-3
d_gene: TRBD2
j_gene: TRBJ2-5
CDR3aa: CASSYSSGGALVETQYF
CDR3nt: TGTGCCAGCAGTTACTCTAGCGGGGGGGCTCTTGTAGAGACCCAGTACTTC

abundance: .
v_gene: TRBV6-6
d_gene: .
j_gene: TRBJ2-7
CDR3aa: CANSRDKPYEQYF
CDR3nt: TGTGCCAACAGTCGGGACAAGCCCTACGAGCAGTACTTC

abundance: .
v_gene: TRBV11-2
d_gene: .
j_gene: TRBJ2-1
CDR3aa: CASSLDLGRLSYNEQFF
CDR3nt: TGTGCCAGCAGCTTAGATCTCGGTCGCCTCTCCTACAATGAGCAGTTCTTC

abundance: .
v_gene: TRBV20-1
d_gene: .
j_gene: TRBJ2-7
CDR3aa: CSARWGASQYF
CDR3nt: TGCAGTGCTAGATGGGGAGCTAGCCAGTACTTC

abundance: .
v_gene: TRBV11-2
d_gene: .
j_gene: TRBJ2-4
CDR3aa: CASSLNRENIQYF
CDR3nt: TGTGCCAGCAGCTTAAACAGGGAAAACATTCAGTACTTC

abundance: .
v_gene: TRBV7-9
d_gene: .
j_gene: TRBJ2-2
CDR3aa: CASTTLAGRTGELFF
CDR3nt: TGTGCCAGCACTACCCTGGCAGGCCGTACCGGGGAGCTGTTTTTT

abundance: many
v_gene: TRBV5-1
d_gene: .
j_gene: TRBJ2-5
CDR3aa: CASSLEETQYF
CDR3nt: TGCGCCAGCAGCTTGGAAGAGACCCAGTACTTC

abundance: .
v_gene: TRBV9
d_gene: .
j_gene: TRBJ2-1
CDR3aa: CASSSDPGTSSNNEQFF
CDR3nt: TGTGCCAGCAGCTCAGACCCCGGGACTTCCTCAAACAATGAGCAGTTCTTC

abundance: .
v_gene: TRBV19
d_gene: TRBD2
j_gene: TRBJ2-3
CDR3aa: CASSRTSGSTTSTDTQYF
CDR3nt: TGTGCCAGTAGCCGGACTAGCGGGTCCACAACGAGCACAGATACGCAGTATTTT

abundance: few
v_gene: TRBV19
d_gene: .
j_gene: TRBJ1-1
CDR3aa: CASSRSGVEAFF
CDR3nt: TGTGCCAGTAGTAGGAGCGGGGTTGAAGCTTTCTTT

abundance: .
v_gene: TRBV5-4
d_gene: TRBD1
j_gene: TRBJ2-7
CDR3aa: CASSGTGGINYEQYF
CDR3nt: TGTGCCAGCAGCGGGACAGGGGGTATTAACTACGAGCAGTACTTC

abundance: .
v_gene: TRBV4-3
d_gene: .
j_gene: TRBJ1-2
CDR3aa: CASSQALQAITGGIYGYTF
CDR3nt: TGCGCCAGCAGCCAAGCTCTACAGGCGATAACTGGTGGGATCTATGGCTACACCTTC

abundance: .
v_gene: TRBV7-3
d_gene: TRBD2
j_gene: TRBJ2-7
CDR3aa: CASSLAGGPGEQYF
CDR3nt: TGTGCCAGCAGCTTAGCGGGGGGGCCGGGCGAGCAGTACTTC

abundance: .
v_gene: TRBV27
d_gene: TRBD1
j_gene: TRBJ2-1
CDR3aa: CASRRTGTELYNEQFF
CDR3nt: TGTGCCAGCAGAAGAACCGGGACAGAATTGTACAATGAGCAGTTCTTC

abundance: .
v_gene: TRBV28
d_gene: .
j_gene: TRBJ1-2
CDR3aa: CASAPGGGYGYTF
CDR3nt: TGTGCCAGCGCTCCGGGGGGGGGCTATGGCTACACCTTC

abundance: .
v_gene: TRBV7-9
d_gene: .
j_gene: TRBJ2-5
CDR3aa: CASSLVGRRKETQYF
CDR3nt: TGTGCCAGCAGCTTAGTTGGACGGAGAAAAGAGACCCAGTACTTC